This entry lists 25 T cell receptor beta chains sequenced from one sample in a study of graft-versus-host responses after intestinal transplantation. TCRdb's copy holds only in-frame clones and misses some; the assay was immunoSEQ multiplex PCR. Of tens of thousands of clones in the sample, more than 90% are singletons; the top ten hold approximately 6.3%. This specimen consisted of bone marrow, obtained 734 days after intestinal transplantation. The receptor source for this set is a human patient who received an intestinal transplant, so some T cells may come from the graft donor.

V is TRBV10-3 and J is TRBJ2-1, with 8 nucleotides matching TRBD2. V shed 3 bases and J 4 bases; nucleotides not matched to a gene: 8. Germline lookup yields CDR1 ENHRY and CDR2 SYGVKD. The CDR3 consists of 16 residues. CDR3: CAISDPVAGKYNEQFF. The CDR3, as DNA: TGTGCCATCAGTGATCCGGTAGCGGGAAAATACAATGAGCAGTTCTTC.

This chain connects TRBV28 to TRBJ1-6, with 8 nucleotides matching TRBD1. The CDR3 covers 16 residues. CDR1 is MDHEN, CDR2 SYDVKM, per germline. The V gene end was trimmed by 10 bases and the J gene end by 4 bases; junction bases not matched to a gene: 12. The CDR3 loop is CATDRDRIGYNSPLHF. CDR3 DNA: TGTGCCACGGACAGGGACAGGATAGGGTATAATTCACCCCTCCACTTT.

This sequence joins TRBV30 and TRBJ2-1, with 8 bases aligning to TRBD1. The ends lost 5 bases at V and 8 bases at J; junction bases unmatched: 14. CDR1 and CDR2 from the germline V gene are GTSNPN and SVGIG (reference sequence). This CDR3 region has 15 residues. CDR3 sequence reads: CAWDRDRSRIDEQFF. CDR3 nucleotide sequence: TGTGCCTGGGACCGGGACAGGTCCAGAATCGATGAGCAGTTCTTC.

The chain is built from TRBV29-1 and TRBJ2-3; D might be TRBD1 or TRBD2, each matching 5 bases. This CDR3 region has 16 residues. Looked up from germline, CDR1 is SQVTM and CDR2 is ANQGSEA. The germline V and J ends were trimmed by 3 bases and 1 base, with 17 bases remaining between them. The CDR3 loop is CSVDGMGEGGTDTQYF. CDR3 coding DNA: TGCAGCGTTGATGGTATGGGGGAAGGGGGCACAGATACGCAGTATTTT.

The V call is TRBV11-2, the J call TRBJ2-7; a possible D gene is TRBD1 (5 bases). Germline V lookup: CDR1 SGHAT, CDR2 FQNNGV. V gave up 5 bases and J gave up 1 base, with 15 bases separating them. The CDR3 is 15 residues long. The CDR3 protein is CASSITAGPSYEQYF. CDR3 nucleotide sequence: TGTGCCAGCAGCATAACCGCAGGGCCGTCCTACGAGCAGTACTTC.

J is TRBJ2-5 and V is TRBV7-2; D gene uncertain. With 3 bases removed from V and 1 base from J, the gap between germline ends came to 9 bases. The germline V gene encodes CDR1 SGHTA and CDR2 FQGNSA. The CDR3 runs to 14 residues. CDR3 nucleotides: TGTGCCAGCAGCTTCGAACAGATCCAAGAGACCCAGTACTTC. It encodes CASSFEQIQETQYF.

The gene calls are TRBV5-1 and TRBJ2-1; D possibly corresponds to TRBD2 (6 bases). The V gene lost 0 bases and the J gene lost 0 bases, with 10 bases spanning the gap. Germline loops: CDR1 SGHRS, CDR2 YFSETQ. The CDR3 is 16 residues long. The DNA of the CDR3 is TGCGCCAGCAGCTTGGTGTTCGGGAGCTCCTACAATGAGCAGTTCTTC. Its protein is CASSLVFGSSYNEQFF.

The CDR3 sequence is CASSLRKETQYF. For the CDR3, the DNA is TGTGCCAGCAGCTTACGTAAAGAGACCCAGTACTTC. This sequence joins TRBV7-3 and TRBJ2-5; D is unresolved. The CDR3 loop spans 12 amino acids. The V gene's germline CDR1 is SGHTA and CDR2 FQGTGA. Deletions cut 2 bases from V and 3 bases from J, with 4 bases between.

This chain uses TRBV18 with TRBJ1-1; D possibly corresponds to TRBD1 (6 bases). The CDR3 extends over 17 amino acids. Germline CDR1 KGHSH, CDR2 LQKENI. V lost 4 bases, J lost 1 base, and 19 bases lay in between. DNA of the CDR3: TGTGCCAGCTCACTTGGAGTCGGAGGGGGATCGAACACTGAAGCTTTCTTT. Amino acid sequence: CASSLGVGGGSNTEAFF. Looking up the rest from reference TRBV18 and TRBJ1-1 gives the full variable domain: NAGVMQNPRHLVRRRGQEARLRCSPMKGHSHVYWYRQLPEEGLKFMVYLQKENIIDESGMPKERFSAEFPKEGPSILRIQQVVRGDSAAYFCASSLGVGGGSNTEAFFGQGTRLTVV.

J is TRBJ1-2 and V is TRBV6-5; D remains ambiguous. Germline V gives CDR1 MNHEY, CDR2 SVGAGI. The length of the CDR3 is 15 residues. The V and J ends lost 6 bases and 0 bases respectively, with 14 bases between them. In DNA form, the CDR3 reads TGTGCCAGCAGCCAGGACCGATACTCTAACTATGGCTACACCTTC. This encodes CASSQDRYSNYGYTF.

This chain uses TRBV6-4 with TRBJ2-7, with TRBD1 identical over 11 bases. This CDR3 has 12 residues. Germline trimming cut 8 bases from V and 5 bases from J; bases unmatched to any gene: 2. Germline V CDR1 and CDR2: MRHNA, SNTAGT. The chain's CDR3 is CASWTGGHEQYF. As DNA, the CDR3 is TGTGCCAGCTGGACAGGGGGCCACGAGCAGTACTTC.

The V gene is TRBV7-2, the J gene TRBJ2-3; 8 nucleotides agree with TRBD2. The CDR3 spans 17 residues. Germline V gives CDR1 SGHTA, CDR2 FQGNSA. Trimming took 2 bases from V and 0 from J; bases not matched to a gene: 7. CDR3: CASSLWVAGTSTDTQYF. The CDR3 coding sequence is TGTGCCAGCAGCTTATGGGTAGCGGGGACGAGCACAGATACGCAGTATTTT.

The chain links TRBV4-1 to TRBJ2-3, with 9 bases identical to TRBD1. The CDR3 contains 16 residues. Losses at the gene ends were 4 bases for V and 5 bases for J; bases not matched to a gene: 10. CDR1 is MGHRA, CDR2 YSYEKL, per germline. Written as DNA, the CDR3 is TGCGCCAGCAGCCGACTGGGGGACAGGGCCCAAGATACGCAGTATTTT. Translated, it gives CASSRLGDRAQDTQYF.

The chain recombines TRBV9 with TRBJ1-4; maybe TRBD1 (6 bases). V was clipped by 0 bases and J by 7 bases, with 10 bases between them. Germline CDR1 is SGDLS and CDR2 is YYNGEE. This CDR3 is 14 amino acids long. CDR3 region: CASSVGIQGEKLFF. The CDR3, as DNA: TGTGCCAGCAGCGTAGGAATACAGGGTGAAAAACTGTTTTTT.

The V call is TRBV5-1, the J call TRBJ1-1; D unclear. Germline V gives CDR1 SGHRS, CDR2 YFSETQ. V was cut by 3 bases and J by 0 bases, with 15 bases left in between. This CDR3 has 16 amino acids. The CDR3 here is CASSSTGGYVNTEAFF. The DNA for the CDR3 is TGCGCCAGCAGCTCCACTGGAGGGTACGTGAACACTGAAGCTTTCTTT.

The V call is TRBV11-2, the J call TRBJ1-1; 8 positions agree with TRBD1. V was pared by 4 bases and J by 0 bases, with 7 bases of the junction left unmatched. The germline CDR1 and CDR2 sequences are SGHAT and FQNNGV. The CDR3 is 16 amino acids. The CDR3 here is CASSSAGGLMNTEAFF. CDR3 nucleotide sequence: TGTGCCAGCAGCTCCGCAGGGGGCTTAATGAACACTGAAGCTTTCTTT.

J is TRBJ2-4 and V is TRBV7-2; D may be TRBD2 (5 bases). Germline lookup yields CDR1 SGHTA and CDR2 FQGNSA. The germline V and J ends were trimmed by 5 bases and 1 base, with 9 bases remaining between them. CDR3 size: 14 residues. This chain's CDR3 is CASSPSGAKNIQYF. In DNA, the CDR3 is TGTGCCAGCAGCCCCTCGGGGGCCAAAAACATTCAGTACTTC.

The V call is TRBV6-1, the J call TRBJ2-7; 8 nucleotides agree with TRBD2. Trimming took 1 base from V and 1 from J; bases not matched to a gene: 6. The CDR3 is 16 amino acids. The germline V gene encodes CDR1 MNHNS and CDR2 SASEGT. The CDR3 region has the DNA TGTGCCAGCAGTGAAGTTTTGCGGGAGGTTTCCTACGAGCAGTACTTC. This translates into CASSEVLREVSYEQYF.

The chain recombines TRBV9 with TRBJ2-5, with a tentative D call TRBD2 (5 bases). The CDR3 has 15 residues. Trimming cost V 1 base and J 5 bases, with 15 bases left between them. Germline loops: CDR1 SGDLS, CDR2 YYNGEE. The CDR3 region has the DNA TGTGCCAGCAGCGTAAGCGAGGACTTCCGGGAGACCCAGTACTTC. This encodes CASSVSEDFRETQYF.

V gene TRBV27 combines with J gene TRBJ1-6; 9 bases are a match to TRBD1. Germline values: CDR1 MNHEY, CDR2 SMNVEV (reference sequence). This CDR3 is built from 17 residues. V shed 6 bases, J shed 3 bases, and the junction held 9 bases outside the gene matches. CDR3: CASSPGQGIVYNSPLHF. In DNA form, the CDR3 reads TGTGCCAGCAGCCCCGGACAGGGGATAGTCTATAATTCACCCCTCCACTTT.

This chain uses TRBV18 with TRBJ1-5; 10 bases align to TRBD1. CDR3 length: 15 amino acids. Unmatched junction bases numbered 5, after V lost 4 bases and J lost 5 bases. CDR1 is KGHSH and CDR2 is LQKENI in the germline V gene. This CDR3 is CASSQTDRGYQPQHF. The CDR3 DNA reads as TGTGCCAGCTCACAAACGGACAGGGGGTATCAGCCCCAGCATTTT.

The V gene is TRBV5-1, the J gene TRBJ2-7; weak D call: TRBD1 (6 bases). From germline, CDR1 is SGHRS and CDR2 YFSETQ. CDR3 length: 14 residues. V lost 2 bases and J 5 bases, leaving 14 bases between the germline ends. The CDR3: CASSFRGSGHEQYF. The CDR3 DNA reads TGCGCCAGCAGCTTCAGGGGAAGTGGCCACGAGCAGTACTTC.

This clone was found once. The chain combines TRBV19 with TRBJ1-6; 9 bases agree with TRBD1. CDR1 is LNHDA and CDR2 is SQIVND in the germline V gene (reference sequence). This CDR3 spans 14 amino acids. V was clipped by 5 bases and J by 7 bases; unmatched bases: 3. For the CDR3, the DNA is TGTGCCAGTAGTGAGACAGGGGGGAATTCACCCCTCCACTTT. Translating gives CASSETGGNSPLHF.

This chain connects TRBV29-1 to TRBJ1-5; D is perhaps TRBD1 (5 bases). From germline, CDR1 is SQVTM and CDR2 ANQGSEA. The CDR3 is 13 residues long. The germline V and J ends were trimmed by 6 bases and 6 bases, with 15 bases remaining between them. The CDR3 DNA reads TGCAGCGTGGATGCGGGGCCATTTCAGCCCCAGCATTTT. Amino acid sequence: CSVDAGPFQPQHF.

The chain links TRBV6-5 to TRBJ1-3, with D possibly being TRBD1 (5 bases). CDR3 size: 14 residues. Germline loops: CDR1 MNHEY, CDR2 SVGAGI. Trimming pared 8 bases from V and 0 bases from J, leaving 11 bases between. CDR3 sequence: CASGPGGSGNTIYF. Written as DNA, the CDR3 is TGTGCCAGCGGCCCGGGGGGCTCTGGAAACACCATATATTTT.